Sequencing of this TCR beta chain was carried out in a study of technical replicates of blood from a few donors. Unmatched junction bases numbered 10, after V lost 5 bases and J lost 6 bases. The CDR3 has 15 residues. CDR1 is LNHDA, CDR2 SQIVND, per germline (reference sequence). Sequencing was performed with immunoSEQ multiplex PCR; in TCRdb, only in-frame clones are kept and a portion is missing. The repertoire has around 80,000 clones, approximately 98% of them found once; the top ten carry approximately 0.21%. Material for sequencing was T cells isolated from PBMCs. The TCR originated in a human donor in good health. The chain links TRBV19 to TRBJ1-5, with 7 bases matching TRBD1. DNA of the CDR3: TGTGCCAGTAGTCAGACAGGGTACGGGGGTCAGCCCCAGCATTTT. It yields the protein CASSQTGYGGQPQHF.